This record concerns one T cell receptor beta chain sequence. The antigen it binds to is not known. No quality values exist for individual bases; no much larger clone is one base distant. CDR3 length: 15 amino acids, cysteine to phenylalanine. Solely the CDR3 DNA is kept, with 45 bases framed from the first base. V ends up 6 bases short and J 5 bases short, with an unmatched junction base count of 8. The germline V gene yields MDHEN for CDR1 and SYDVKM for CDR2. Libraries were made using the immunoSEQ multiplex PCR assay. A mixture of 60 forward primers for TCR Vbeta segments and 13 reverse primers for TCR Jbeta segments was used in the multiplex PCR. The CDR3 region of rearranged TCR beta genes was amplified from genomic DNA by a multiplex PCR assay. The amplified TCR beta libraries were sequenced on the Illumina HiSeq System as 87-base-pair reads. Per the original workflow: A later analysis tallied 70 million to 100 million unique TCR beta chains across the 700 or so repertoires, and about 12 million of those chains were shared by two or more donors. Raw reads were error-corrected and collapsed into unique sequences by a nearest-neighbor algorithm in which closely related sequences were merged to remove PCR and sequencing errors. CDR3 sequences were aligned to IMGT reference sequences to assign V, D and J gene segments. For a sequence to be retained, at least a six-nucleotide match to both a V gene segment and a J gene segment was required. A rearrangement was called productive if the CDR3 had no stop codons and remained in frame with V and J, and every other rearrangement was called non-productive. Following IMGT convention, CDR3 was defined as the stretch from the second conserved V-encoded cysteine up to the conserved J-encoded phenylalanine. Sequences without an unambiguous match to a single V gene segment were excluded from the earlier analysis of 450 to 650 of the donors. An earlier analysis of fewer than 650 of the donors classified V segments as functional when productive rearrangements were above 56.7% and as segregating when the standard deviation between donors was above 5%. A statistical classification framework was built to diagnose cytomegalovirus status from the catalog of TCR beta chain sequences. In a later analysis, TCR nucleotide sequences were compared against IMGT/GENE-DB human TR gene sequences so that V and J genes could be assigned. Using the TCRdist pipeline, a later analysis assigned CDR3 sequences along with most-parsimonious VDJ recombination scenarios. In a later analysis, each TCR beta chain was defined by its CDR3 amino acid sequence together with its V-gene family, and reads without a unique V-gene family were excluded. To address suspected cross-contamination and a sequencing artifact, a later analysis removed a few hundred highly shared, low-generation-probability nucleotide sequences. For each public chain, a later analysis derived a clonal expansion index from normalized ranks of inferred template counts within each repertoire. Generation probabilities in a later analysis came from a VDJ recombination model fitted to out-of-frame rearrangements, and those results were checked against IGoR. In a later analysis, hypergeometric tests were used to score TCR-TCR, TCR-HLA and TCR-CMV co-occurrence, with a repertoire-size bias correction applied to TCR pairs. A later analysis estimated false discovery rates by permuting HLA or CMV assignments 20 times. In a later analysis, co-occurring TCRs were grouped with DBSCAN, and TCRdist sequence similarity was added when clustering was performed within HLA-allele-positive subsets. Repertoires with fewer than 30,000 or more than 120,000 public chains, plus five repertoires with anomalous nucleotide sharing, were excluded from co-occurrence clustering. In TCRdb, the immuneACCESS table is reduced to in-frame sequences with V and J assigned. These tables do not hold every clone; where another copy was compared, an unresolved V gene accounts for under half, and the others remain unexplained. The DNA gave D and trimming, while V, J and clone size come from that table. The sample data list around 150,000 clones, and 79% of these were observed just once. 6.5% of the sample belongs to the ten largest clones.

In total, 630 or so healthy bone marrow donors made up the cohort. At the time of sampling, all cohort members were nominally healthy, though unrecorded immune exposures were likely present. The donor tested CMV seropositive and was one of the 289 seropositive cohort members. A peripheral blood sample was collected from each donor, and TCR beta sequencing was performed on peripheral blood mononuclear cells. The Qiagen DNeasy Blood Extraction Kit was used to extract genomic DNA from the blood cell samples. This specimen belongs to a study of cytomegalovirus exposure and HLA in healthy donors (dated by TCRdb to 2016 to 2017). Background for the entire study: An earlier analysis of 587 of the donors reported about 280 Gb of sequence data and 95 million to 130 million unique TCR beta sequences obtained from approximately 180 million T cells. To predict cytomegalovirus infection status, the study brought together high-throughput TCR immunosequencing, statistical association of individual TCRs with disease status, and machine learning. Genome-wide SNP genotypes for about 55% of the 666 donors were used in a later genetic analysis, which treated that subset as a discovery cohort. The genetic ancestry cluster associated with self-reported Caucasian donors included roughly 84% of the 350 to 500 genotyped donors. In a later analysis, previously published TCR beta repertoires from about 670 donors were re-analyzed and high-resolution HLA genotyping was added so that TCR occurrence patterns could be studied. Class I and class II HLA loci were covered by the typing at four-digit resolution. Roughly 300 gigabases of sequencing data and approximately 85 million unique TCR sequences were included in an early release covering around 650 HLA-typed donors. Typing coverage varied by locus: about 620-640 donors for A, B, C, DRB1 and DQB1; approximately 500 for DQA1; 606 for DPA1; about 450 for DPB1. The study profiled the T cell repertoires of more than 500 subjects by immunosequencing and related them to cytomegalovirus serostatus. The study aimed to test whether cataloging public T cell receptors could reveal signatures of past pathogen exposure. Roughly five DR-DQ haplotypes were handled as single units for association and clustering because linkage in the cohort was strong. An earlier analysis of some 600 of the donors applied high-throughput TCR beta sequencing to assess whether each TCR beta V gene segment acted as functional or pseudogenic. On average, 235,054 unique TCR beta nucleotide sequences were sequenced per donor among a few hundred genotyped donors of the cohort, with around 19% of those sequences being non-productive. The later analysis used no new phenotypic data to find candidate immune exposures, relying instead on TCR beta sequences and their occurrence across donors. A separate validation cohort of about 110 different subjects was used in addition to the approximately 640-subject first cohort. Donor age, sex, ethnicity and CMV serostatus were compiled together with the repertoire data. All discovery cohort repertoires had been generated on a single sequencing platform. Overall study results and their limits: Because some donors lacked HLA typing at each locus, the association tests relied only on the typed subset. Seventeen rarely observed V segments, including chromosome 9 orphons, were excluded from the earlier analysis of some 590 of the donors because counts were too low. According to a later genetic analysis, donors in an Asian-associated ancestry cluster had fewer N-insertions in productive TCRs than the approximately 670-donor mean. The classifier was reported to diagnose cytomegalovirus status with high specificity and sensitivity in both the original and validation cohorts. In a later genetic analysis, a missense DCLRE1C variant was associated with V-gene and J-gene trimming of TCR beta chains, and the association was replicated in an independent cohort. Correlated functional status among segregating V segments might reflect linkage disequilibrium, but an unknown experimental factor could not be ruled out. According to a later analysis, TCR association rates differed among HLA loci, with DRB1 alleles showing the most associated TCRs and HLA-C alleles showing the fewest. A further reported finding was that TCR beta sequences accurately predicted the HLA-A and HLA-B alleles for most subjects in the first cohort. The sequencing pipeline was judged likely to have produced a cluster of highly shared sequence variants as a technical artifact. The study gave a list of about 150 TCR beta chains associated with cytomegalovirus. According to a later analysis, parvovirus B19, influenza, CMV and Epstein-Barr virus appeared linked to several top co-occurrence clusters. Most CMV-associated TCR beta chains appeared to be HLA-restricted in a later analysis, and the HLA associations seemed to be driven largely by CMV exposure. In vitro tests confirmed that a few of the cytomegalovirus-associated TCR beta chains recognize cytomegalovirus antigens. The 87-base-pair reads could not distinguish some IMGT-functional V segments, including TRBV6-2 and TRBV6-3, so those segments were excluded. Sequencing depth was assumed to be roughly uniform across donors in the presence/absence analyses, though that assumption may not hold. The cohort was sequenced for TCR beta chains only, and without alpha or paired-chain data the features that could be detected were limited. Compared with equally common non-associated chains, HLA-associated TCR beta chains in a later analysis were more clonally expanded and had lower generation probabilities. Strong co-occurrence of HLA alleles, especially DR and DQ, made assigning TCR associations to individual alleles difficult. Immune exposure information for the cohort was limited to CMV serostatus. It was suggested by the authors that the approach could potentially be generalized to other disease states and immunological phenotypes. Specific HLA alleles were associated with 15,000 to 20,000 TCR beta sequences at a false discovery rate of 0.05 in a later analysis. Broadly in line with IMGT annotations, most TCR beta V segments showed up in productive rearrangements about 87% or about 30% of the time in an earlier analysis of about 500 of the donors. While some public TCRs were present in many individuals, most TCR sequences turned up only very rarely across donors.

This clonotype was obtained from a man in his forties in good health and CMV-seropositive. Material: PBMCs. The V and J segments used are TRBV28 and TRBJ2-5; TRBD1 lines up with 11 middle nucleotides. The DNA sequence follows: TGTGCCAGCAGGGCCGCGGACAGGGGGCAGGAGACCCAGTACTTC. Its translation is CASRAADRGQETQYF.